These 30 T cell receptor beta chains came from one sample sequenced in a study of T cell responses to AZD1222 COVID-19 vaccine. Sequencing used immunoSEQ multiplex PCR; TCRdb keeps in-frame clones, though not all of them. The table includes 150,000 to 200,000 clones, roughly 87% detected once. The sample here was peripheral blood, taken on day 0 of AZD1222 vaccination. These receptor sequences come from an adult in good health.

The chain combines TRBV25-1 with TRBJ2-7; TRBD2 matches 11 bases. Germline CDR1 reads MGHDK; CDR2 reads SYGVNS. CDR3 length equals 15 residues. Trimming cost V 5 bases and J 3 bases; bases outside gene matches: 6. The CDR3 sequence is CASSMGTSGNYEQYF. As DNA, the CDR3 is TGTGCCAGCAGTATGGGGACTAGCGGAAACTACGAGCAGTACTTC.

V is TRBV7-9 and J is TRBJ2-2; D is unresolved. CDR3 length: 14 residues. Germline assignment: CDR1 SEHNR and CDR2 FQNEAQ (reference sequence). V was cut by 7 bases and J by 1 base, with 10 bases left in between. Written as DNA, the CDR3 is TGTGCCAGCACCAACAACAGGAACACCGGGGAGCTGTTTTTT. Protein product: CASTNNRNTGELFF.

V gene TRBV28 combines with J gene TRBJ1-2; D may be TRBD1 (5 bases). The germline V gene encodes CDR1 MDHEN and CDR2 SYDVKM. This CDR3 has 14 amino acids. V was trimmed by 2 bases and J by 5 bases, leaving 12 bases between them. CDR3 sequence (DNA): TGTGCCAGCAGTTTAATCACAGGCTTGTATGGCTACACCTTC. Its protein is CASSLITGLYGYTF.

The rearrangement joins TRBV3-1 (or the pseudogene TRBV3-2) to TRBJ1-6; D might be TRBD1 (5 bases). Trimming pared 0 bases from V and 0 bases from J, leaving 15 bases between. The V gene's germline CDR1 is LGHDT and CDR2 YNNKEL (reference sequence). The CDR3 length is 19 residues. CDR3 region: CASSQDRGTTSSYNSPLHF. As DNA, the CDR3 is TGTGCCAGCAGCCAAGATAGGGGAACGACCAGCTCCTATAATTCACCCCTCCACTTT.

V gene TRBV30 combines with J gene TRBJ1-5; D is perhaps TRBD1 (5 bases). Germline-derived CDR1 and CDR2 are GTSNPN and SVGIG (reference sequence). CDR3 length: 15 amino acids. V was cut by 1 base and J by 3 bases, with 13 bases left in between. CDR3 DNA: TGTGCCTGGAGTGATCAGGGCTCGCTCAATCAGCCCCAGCATTTT. Residues: CAWSDQGSLNQPQHF. The full variable domain, with the rest looked up from reference TRBV30 and TRBJ1-5, is SQTIHQWPATLVQPVGSPLSLECTVEGTSNPNLYWYRQAAGRGLQLLFYSVGIGQISSEVPQNLSASRPQDRQFILSSKKLLLSDSGFYLCAWSDQGSLNQPQHFGDGTRLSIL.

The rearrangement links TRBV5-1 to TRBJ2-7, with a tentative D call TRBD1 (7 bases). There are 15 residues in the CDR3. Trimming cost V 2 bases and J 3 bases, with 15 bases left between them. Germline CDR1 and CDR2: SGHRS and YFSETQ. CDR3 region: CASSFRSGGNYEQYF. CDR3 DNA sequence: TGCGCCAGCAGCTTCCGCTCAGGGGGGAACTACGAGCAGTACTTC.

The chain recombines TRBV7-6 with TRBJ1-1; 7 nucleotides agree with TRBD1. CDR1 and CDR2 from the germline V gene are SGHVS and FNYEAQ. Trimming removed 1 base from V and 3 bases from J; junction bases left unmatched: 5. The CDR3 loop spans 15 amino acids. The CDR3 DNA reads as TGTGCCAGCAGCTTAGATGCCAGGGGGTACACTGAAGCTTTCTTT. It encodes CASSLDARGYTEAFF.

This sequence joins TRBV28 and TRBJ1-1; D call uncertain. V lost 4 bases, J lost 3 bases, and 15 bases lay in between. This CDR3 spans 15 amino acids. Germline assignment: CDR1 MDHEN and CDR2 SYDVKM. This CDR3 reads CASSSPRGVDTEAFF. The CDR3 bases are TGTGCCAGCAGTTCCCCCCGTGGCGTCGACACTGAAGCTTTCTTT.

J is TRBJ2-3 and V is TRBV21-1; TRBD2, the table's D call, was not compared with the DNA. TRBV21-1 is annotated as a pseudogene. The CDR3 has 16 amino acids. CDR3: CASSPRLAGATDTQYF. CDR3 coding DNA: TGTGCCAGCAGCCCCCGACTAGCGGGAGCCACAGATACGCAGTATTTT.

V usage is TRBV5-4 and J usage is TRBJ1-1; no clear D. This CDR3 comprises 14 residues. Germline CDR1 reads SGHNT; CDR2 reads YYREEE (reference sequence). Trimming pared 0 bases from V and 2 bases from J, leaving 8 bases between. CDR3 in amino acids: CASSLDRSNTEAFF. In nucleotides, the CDR3 is TGTGCCAGCAGCTTGGACAGAAGTAACACTGAAGCTTTCTTT.

This sequence joins TRBV7-5 and TRBJ2-7; the table gives TRBD1 as D, unverified against the DNA. TRBV7-5 is listed as a pseudogene. CDR3 length: 15 residues. Written as DNA, the CDR3 is TGTGTCAGAAGCTCACCGGGACAGGGGACGTACGAGCAGTACTTC. This sequence encodes CVRSSPGQGTYEQYF.

The V gene is TRBV27, the J gene TRBJ1-2; D not resolved. V lost 2 bases, J lost 2 bases, and 12 bases lay in between. The CDR3 runs 15 residues. Per germline, CDR1 MNHEY and CDR2 SMNVEV (reference sequence). CDR3: CASSLVRGRNYGYTF. In nucleotides, the CDR3 is TGTGCCAGCAGTTTAGTGAGAGGACGGAACTATGGCTACACCTTC.

V and J are TRBV2 and TRBJ1-5, with a possible D match to TRBD1 (6 bases). The CDR3 contains 14 residues. V was pared by 7 bases and J by 4 bases, with 14 bases between. The germline V gene has CDR1 SNHLY and CDR2 FYNNEI. CDR3 residues: CASNRDSLNQPQHF. Written as DNA, the CDR3 is TGTGCCAGCAACAGGGACTCCCTAAATCAGCCCCAGCATTTT. Filled out from reference TRBV2 and TRBJ1-5, the complete variable domain reads EPEVTQTPSHQVTQMGQEVILRCVPISNHLYFYWYRQILGQKVEFLVSFYNNEISEKSEIFDDQFSVERPDGSNFTLKIRSTKLEDSAMYFCASNRDSLNQPQHFGDGTRLSIL.

The V gene is TRBV5-1, the J gene TRBJ1-2, with 7 bases fitting TRBD1. Germline trimming cut 4 bases from V and 7 bases from J; bases unmatched to any gene: 4. The CDR3 consists of 12 residues. Germline-derived CDR1 and CDR2 are SGHRS and YFSETQ. CDR3 sequence (DNA): TGCGCCAGCAGCCCGCGGGACAGTGGCTACACCTTC. Encoded protein: CASSPRDSGYTF. Based on the CDR3 plus reference TRBV5-1 and TRBJ1-2, the full variable domain is KAGVTQTPRYLIKTRGQQVTLSCSPISGHRSVSWYQQTPGQGLQFLFEYFSETQRNKGNFPGRFSGRQFSNSRSEMNVSTLELGDSALYLCASSPRDSGYTFGSGTRLTVV.

The CDR3 region is CASSQDLKGVDSLNQPQHF. The CDR3 bases are TGCGCCAGCAGCCAAGATCTTAAGGGGGTTGACAGTCTCAATCAGCCCCAGCATTTT. V gene TRBV4-1 combines with J gene TRBJ1-5, with a weak D call TRBD1 (6 bases). Trimming pared 0 bases from V and 3 bases from J, leaving 21 bases between. CDR3 length: 19 residues. Per the germline V gene, CDR1 is MGHRA and CDR2 is YSYEKL.

The chain carries TRBV24-1 and TRBJ1-2, with 7 bases fitting TRBD1. The CDR3 extends over 15 amino acids. The germline gives CDR1 KGHDR, CDR2 SFDVKD. V gave up 3 bases and J gave up 4 bases; unmatched junction bases: 7. CDR3 protein: CATSDHRGGSYGYTF. The CDR3 DNA is TGTGCCACCAGTGATCACAGGGGTGGGAGCTATGGCTACACCTTC.

The chain uses TRBV5-1 and TRBJ2-3; 10 nucleotides line up with TRBD2. V trimming: 0 bases; J trimming: 9 bases; junction bases outside the gene matches: 16. Germline CDR1 and CDR2: SGHRS and YFSETQ. The length of the CDR3 is 18 residues. Written as DNA, the CDR3 is TGCGCCAGCAGCTTGGTTCCAGTTAGCGGGAGGTACCGAGGAACGCAGTATTTT. This codes for CASSLVPVSGRYRGTQYF.

The chain couples TRBV6-5 to TRBJ1-3; 7 nucleotides match TRBD1. CDR1 MNHEY and CDR2 SVGAGI come from the germline V gene. Germline trimming cut 6 bases from V and 0 bases from J; bases unmatched to any gene: 5. The CDR3 runs to 15 residues. CDR3 DNA: TGTGCCAGCAGCCAGGGACAGCCCTCTGGAAACACCATATATTTT. Encoded protein: CASSQGQPSGNTIYF.

The chain employs TRBV18 and TRBJ1-1; TRBD1 aligns across 9 bases. Germline loops: CDR1 KGHSH, CDR2 LQKENI. CDR3 length: 15 amino acids. V trimming: 3 bases; J trimming: 1 base; junction bases outside the gene matches: 3. This chain's CDR3 is CASSPDRGTNTEAFF. Written as DNA, the CDR3 is TGTGCCAGCTCACCGGACAGGGGTACGAACACTGAAGCTTTCTTT.

This rearrangement joins TRBV20-1 to TRBJ2-7; possibly TRBD1 for D (6 bases). The CDR3 totals 11 residues. V was clipped by 4 bases and J by 2 bases, with 6 bases between them. Germline CDR1 reads DFQATT; CDR2 reads SNEGSKA (reference sequence). CDR3 protein: CSANRAYEQYF. In DNA form, the CDR3 reads TGCAGTGCTAACAGGGCCTACGAGCAGTACTTC.

The chain employs TRBV3-1 (or the pseudogene TRBV3-2) and TRBJ2-1, with 9 nucleotides matching TRBD2. Per the germline V gene, CDR1 is LGHDT and CDR2 is YNNKEL (reference sequence). The V segment lost 4 bases and the J segment 4 bases; nucleotides outside the gene matches: 11. The CDR3 covers 17 residues. The CDR3 sequence: CASSLQTGTSLYNEQFF. The CDR3 DNA reads as TGTGCCAGCAGCCTCCAGACCGGGACTAGCCTGTACAATGAGCAGTTCTTC.

This rearrangement joins TRBV2 to TRBJ1-5, with D unclear. The CDR3 runs to 15 residues. CDR1 and CDR2 (germline): SNHLY, FYNNEI. V dropped 6 bases and J dropped 2 bases, with 14 bases sitting between them. The CDR3 DNA follows: TGTGCCAGCAGACCCACTCGGACGGGCAATCAGCCCCAGCATTTT. It is translated as CASRPTRTGNQPQHF.

The rearrangement links TRBV11-2 to TRBJ2-2; D is perhaps TRBD1 or TRBD2 (5 bases each). Germline assignment: CDR1 SGHAT and CDR2 FQNNGV. V shed 7 bases and J shed 3 bases, with 15 bases lying between them. This CDR3 is 15 amino acids long. The DNA of the CDR3 is TGTGCCAGCATCCCGGGGCAGGTGGACACCGGGGAGCTGTTTTTT. Translation: CASIPGQVDTGELFF.

The chain recombines TRBV28 with TRBJ2-3, with D perhaps TRBD1 or TRBD2 (5 bases each). In germline, CDR1 is MDHEN, CDR2 SYDVKM. This CDR3 has 18 amino acids. The V gene lost 5 bases and the J gene lost 0 bases, with 21 bases spanning the gap. Here the CDR3 reads CASSLSGPGKSSTDTQYF. CDR3 sequence (DNA): TGTGCCAGCAGTCTCTCAGGGCCCGGGAAATCTAGCACAGATACGCAGTATTTT.

The J gene is TRBJ2-5, the V gene TRBV2; possible D gene TRBD1, 6 bases. Trimming took 1 base from V and 1 from J, leaving 13 bases between them. The CDR3 extends over 16 amino acids. In germline, CDR1 is SNHLY, CDR2 FYNNEI. The CDR3 protein is CASSEGGLVAQETQYF. The CDR3 DNA reads TGTGCCAGCAGTGAAGGGGGGCTAGTAGCCCAAGAGACCCAGTACTTC.

The J gene is TRBJ1-2, the V gene TRBV2; D remains unclear. This CDR3 region has 14 residues. CDR1 and CDR2 (germline): SNHLY, FYNNEI. V was trimmed by 4 bases and J by 4 bases, leaving 13 bases between them. The CDR3 DNA reads TGTGCCAGCAGTGGGACTCCAAATGGCTATGGCTACACCTTC. This gives the protein CASSGTPNGYGYTF.

A single count supports this clone. V is TRBV10-3 and J is TRBJ2-7; 9 nucleotides line up with TRBD2. There are 14 residues in the CDR3. Germline CDR1 is ENHRY and CDR2 is SYGVKD. The J segment lost 4 bases and the V segment lost 2 bases, leaving 3 bases of the junction unmatched. In nucleotides, the CDR3 is TGTGCCATCAGTGAGGCGGGAGGGGCTTACGAGCAGTACTTC. Translated: CAISEAGGAYEQYF.

This clone has just a few counts. The V and J genes are TRBV30 and TRBJ2-1; TRBD1 matches 7 bases. CDR3 length: 14 amino acids. Germline CDR1 is GTSNPN and CDR2 is SVGIG (reference sequence). Trimming at V came to 0 bases and at J to 4 bases, leaving 3 bases not matched to a gene. CDR3 coding DNA: TGTGCCTGGAGTGTCCCGGACAGGTACAATGAGCAGTTCTTC. Protein sequence: CAWSVPDRYNEQFF. The variable domain in full, with the rest retrieved from reference TRBV30 and TRBJ2-1, is SQTIHQWPATLVQPVGSPLSLECTVEGTSNPNLYWYRQAAGRGLQLLFYSVGIGQISSEVPQNLSASRPQDRQFILSSKKLLLSDSGFYLCAWSVPDRYNEQFFGPGTRLTVL.

The chain joins TRBV4-2 to TRBJ1-1; D gene unclear. Germline values: CDR1 LGHNA, CDR2 YNFKEQ. The CDR3 contains 17 residues. V gave up 0 bases and J gave up 0 bases, with 14 bases separating them. The CDR3 nucleotides read TGTGCCAGCAGCCAAGATCCTACTCTAGAAATGAACACTGAAGCTTTCTTT. It codes for CASSQDPTLEMNTEAFF.

This chain joins TRBV19 and TRBJ2-1; 12 bases align to TRBD2. Germline loops: CDR1 LNHDA, CDR2 SQIVND (reference sequence). The V and J ends lost 4 bases and 7 bases, in that order; junction bases with no gene match: 11. The CDR3 spans 17 residues. DNA for the CDR3: TGTGCCAGTAGTAATAAACGACTAGCGGGAGTCAAAAATGAGCAGTTCTTC. Its translation is CASSNKRLAGVKNEQFF.